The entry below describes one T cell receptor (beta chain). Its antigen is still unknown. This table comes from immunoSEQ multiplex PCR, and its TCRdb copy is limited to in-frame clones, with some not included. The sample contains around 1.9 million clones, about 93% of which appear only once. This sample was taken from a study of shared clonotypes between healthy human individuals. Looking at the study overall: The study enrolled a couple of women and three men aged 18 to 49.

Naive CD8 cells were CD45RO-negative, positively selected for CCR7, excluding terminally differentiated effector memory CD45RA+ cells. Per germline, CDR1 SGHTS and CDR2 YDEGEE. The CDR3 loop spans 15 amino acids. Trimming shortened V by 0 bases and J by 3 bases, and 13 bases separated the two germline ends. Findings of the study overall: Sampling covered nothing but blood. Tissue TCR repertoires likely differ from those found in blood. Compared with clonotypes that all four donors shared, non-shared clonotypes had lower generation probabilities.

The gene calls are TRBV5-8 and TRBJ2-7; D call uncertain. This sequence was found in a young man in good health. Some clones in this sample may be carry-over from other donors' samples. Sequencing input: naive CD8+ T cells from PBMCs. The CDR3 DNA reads TGTGCCAGCAGCTTGGAAGCAGGAGAGCACTACGAGCAGTACTTC. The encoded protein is CASSLEAGEHYEQYF.